This T cell receptor beta chain derives from a study of cytomegalovirus exposure and HLA in healthy donors. Study context: Of all 400 or so donors who were genotyped, roughly 81% belonged to the Caucasian-associated ancestry cluster. Study-wide results and caveats: A later look showed TCR association rates differing by HLA locus, highest for DRB1 and lowest for HLA-C. Accurate predictions that matched the HLA-A and HLA-B alleles of most subjects were reportedly made from TCR beta sequences. Another analysis was done later, and it associated over 15,000 TCR beta sequences with HLA alleles at 0.05 false discovery rate.

Of note for this clone: Its specificity is unknown.

Vbeta (60) and Jbeta (13) primers were used in the PCR. Some clones are missing from TCRdb's copy, which holds only in-frame ones; the method was immunoSEQ multiplex PCR. This sample contains some 46,000 clones. The germline V gene encodes CDR1 SGHVS and CDR2 FQNEAQ. V lost 4 bases to trimming and J lost 1 base; unmatched junction nucleotides: 6. This CDR3 is built from 15 residues. The chain links TRBV7-8 to TRBJ2-7; 8 nucleotides match TRBD1. The sequence was collected from a woman younger than 45 in good health and CMV-seronegative. Source material: PBMCs. The CDR3 coding sequence is TGTGCCAGCAGCTCTACAGGGGGTCCGTCCTACGAGCAGTACTTC. This translates into CASSSTGGPSYEQYF. Based on the CDR3 plus reference TRBV7-8 and TRBJ2-7, the full variable domain is GAGVSQSPRYKVAKRGQDVALRCDPISGHVSLFWYQQALGQGPEFLTYFQNEAQLDKSGLPSDRFFAERPEGSVSTLKIQRTQQEDSAVYLCASSSTGGPSYEQYFGPGTRLTVT.